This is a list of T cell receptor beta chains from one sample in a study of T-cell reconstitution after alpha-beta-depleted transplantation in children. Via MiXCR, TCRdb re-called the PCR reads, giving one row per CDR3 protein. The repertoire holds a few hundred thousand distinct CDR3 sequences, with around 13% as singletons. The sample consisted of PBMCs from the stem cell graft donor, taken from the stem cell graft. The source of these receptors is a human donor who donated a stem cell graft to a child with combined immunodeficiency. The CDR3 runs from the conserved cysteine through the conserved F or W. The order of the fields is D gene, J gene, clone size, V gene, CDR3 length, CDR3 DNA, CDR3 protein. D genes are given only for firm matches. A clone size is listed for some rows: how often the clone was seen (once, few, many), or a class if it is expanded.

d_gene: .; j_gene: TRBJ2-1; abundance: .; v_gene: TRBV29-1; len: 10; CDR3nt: TGCAGCGGGGGTTACGATGAGCAGTTCTTC; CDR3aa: CSGGYDEQFF
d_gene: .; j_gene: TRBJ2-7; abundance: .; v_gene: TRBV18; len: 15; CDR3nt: TGTGCCAGCTCACCCCCCCAGGGACAAGGTACCGAGCAGTACTTC; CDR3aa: CASSPPQGQGTEQYF
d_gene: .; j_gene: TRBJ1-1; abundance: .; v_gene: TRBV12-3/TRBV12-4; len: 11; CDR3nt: TGTGCCAGCAGTCGTCAGTCAGGGGCTTTCTTT; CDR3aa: CASSRQSGAFF
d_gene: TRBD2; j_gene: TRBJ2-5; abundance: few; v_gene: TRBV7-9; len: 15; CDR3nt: TGTGCCAGCAGCTTAGCGGGACTACCCCAAGAGACCCAGTACTTC; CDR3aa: CASSLAGLPQETQYF
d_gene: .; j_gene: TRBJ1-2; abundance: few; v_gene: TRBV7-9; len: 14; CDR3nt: TGTGCCAGCAGCCTACGGGGAAGGGTTGGAGGCTACACCTTC; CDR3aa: CASSLRGRVGGYTF
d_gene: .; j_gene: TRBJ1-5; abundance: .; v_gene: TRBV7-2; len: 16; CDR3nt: TGTGCCAGCAGCTTAGCCGGGGGGGCTAGCAATCAGCCCCAGCATTTT; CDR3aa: CASSLAGGASNQPQHF
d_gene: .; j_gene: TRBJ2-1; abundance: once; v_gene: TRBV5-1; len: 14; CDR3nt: TGCGCCAGCAGCCCCAGGACATCCTACAATGAGCAGTTCTTC; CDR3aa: CASSPRTSYNEQFF
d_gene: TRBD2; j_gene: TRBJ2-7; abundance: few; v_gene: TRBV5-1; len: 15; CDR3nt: TGCGCCAGCAGCTTGGCCTCTAGCGGGAGGTACGAGCAGTACTTC; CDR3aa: CASSLASSGRYEQYF
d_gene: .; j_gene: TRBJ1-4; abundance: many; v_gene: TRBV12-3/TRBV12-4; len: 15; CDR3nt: TGTGCCAGCAGTCGCTTCCGGGGGCTAAATGAAAAACTGTTTTTT; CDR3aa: CASSRFRGLNEKLFF
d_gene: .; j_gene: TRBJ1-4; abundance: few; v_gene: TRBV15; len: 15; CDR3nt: TGTGCCACCAGCAGAGATTGGTTGACTAATGAAAAACTGTTTTTT; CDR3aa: CATSRDWLTNEKLFF
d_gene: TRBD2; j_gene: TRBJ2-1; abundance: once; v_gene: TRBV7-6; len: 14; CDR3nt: TGTGCCAGCAGTAGCGGGCCAACCTACAATGAGCAGTTCTTC; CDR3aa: CASSSGPTYNEQFF
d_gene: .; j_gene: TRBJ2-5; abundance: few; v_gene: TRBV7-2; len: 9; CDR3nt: TGTGCCAGCAGCTTTACCCAGTACTTC; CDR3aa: CASSFTQYF
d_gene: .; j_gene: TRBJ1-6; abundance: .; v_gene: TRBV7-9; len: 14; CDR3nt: TGTGCCAGCAGCTTAGGGGCAGGGTCTTCACCCCTCCACTTT; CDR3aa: CASSLGAGSSPLHF
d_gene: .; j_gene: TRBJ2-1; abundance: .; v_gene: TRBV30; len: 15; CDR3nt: TGTGCCTGGAGTGTTATAGCTGCCGCCTACAATGAGCAGTTCTTC; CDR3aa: CAWSVIAAAYNEQFF
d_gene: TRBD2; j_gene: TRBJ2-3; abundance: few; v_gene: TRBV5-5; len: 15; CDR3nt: TGTGCCAGCAGCTCGAGCGGGACCCGAGGAGATACGCAGTATTTT; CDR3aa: CASSSSGTRGDTQYF
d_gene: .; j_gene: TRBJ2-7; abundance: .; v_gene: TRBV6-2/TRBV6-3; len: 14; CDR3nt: TGTGCCAGCAGTAAACGCGCGGGGGCTCGGGGGCAGTACTTC; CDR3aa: CASSKRAGARGQYF
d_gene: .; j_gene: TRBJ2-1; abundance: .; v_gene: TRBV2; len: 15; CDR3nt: TGTGCCAGCAGTGGACTGGATACCGCCCGCGATGAGCAGTTCTTC; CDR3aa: CASSGLDTARDEQFF
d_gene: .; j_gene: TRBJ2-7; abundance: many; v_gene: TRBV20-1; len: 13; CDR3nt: TGCAGTGCTATAACCAGGGCCTCCTACGAGCAGTACTTC; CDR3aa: CSAITRASYEQYF
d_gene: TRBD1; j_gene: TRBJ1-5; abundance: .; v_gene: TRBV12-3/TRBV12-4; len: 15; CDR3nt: TGTGCCAGCAGTCTGACAGGGGGCTTCAATCAGCCCCAGCATTTT; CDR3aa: CASSLTGGFNQPQHF
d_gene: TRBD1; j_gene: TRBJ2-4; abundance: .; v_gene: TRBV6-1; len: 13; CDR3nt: TGTGCCAGCAGTCGGGACAGCAAAAACATTCAGTACTTC; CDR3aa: CASSRDSKNIQYF
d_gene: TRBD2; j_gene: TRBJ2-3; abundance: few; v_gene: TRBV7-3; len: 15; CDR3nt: TGTGCCAGCAGCATGACTAGCGGGGTCACAGATACGCAGTATTTT; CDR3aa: CASSMTSGVTDTQYF
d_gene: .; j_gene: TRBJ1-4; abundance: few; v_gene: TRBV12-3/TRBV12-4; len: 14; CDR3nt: TGTGCCAGCAGTCCAAGGGGTCAACGGGAAAAACTGTTTTTT; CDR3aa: CASSPRGQREKLFF
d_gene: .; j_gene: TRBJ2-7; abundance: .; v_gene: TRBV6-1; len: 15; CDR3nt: TGTGCCAGCAGTGATGAGCCGGGATCCGCCTACGAGCAGTACTTC; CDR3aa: CASSDEPGSAYEQYF
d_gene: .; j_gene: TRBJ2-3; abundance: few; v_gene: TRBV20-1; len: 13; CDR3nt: TGCAGTGCTACCCCTGACAGTGGAGATACGCAGTATTTT; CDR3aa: CSATPDSGDTQYF
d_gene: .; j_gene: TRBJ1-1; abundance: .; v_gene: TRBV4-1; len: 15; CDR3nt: TGCGCCAGCAGCCGATTACAAGCAGAGGGCACTGAAGCTTTCTTT; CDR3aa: CASSRLQAEGTEAFF
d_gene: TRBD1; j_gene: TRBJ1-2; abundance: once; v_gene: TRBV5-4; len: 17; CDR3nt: TGTTCCAGCAGCCAAGCTTACAGGGGGCGCAGAGACTATGGCTACACCTTC; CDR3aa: CSSSQAYRGRRDYGYTF
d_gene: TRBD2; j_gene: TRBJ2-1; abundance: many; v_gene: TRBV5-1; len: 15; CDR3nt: TGCGCCAGCAGCCCCGGACTAGCGGGAGGGCGTGAGCAGTTCTTC; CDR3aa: CASSPGLAGGREQFF
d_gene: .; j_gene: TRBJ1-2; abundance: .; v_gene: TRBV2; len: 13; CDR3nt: TGTGCCAGCAACCCCCTGGGGGACTATGGCTACACCTTC; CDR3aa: CASNPLGDYGYTF
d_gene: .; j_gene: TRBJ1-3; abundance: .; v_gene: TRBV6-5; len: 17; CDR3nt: TGTGCCAGCAGTTACTCGAGGAGGGGCTACTCTGGAAACACCATATATTTT; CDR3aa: CASSYSRRGYSGNTIYF
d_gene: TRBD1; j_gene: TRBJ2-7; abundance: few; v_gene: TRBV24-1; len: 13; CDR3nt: TGTGCCACCAGTGGACAGGGGAGCTACGAGCAGTACTTC; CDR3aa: CATSGQGSYEQYF
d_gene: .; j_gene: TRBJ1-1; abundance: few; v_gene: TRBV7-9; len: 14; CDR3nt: TGTGCCAGCAGCTCGTCTTTGGTTCGGATTGAAGCTTTCTTT; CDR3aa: CASSSSLVRIEAFF
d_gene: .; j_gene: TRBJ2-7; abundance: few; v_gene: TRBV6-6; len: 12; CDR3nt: TGTGCCAGCAGTTACTCGGTCCACGAGCAGTACTTC; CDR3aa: CASSYSVHEQYF
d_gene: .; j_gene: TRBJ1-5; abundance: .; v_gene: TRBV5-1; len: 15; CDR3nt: TGCGCCAGCAGCTTGGCCGGGGGGGCTAATCAGCCCCAGCATTTT; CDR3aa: CASSLAGGANQPQHF
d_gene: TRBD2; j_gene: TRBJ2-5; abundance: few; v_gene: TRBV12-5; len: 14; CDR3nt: TGTGCTAGTGGCATGACTAGCGGCCAAGAGACCCAGTACTTC; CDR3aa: CASGMTSGQETQYF
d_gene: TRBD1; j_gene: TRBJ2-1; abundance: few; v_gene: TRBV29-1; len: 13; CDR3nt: TGCAGCGTTGTCCCCAGGGGGCATAGTGAGCAGTTCTTC; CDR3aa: CSVVPRGHSEQFF
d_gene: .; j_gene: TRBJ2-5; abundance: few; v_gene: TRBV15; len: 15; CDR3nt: TGTGCCACCAGTCTCCCCTCTAGCGATCAAGAGACCCAGTACTTC; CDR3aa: CATSLPSSDQETQYF
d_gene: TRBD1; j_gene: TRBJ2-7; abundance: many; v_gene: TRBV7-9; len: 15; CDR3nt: TGTGCCAGCAGCTTTGGGACAGGGGTCACCTACGAGCAGTACTTC; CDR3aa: CASSFGTGVTYEQYF
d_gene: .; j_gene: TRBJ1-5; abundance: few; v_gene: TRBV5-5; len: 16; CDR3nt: TGTGCCAGCAGTTCTCTCGGGGCTGGGGGCAATCAGCCCCAGCATTTT; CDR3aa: CASSSLGAGGNQPQHF
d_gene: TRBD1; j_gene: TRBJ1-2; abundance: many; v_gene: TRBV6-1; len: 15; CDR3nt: TGTGCCAGCAGTGAGACAGGGCGGTCTAACTATGGCTACACCTTC; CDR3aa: CASSETGRSNYGYTF
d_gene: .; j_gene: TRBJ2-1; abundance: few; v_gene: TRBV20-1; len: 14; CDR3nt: TGCAGTGCTTCTAGGACCAGCTCCTACAATGAGCAGTTCTTC; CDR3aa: CSASRTSSYNEQFF
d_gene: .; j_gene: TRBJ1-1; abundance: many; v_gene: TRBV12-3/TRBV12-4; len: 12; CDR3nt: TGTGCCAGCAGTCTCGGACAGTCTGAAGCTTTCTTT; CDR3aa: CASSLGQSEAFF
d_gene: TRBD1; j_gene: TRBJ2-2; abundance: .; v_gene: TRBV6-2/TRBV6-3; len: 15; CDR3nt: TGTGCCACCCATCCGGCCCAGGGGGCTGTCGGGGAGCTGTTTTTT; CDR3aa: CATHPAQGAVGELFF
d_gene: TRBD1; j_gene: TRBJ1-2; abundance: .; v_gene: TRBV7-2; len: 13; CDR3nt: TGTGCCAGCAGTCGACGACAGGGGGGTGGCTACACCTTC; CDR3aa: CASSRRQGGGYTF
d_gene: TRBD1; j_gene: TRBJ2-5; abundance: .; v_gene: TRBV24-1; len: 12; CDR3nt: TGTGCCACAGGACAGGGGACGGAGACCCAGTACTTC; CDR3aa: CATGQGTETQYF
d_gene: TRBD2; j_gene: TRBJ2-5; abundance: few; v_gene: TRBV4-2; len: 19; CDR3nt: TGTGCCAGCAGCCAAGAGCAGAAGAGGTCTAGCGGGAGGCAAGAGACCCAGTACTTC; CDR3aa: CASSQEQKRSSGRQETQYF
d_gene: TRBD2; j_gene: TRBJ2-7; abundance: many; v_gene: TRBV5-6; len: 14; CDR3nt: TGTGCCAGCAGGGCTAGCGGGCTTTCCTACGAGCAGTACTTC; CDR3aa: CASRASGLSYEQYF
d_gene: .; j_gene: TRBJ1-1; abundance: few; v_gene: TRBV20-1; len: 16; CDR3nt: TGCAGTGCTGCCCGACAGGTCCTACTTTTGAACACTGAAGCTTTCTTT; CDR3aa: CSAARQVLLLNTEAFF
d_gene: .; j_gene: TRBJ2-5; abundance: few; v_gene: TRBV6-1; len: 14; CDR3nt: TGTGCCAGCAGTACCTCTCGCGGAAAAGAGACCCAGTACTTC; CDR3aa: CASSTSRGKETQYF